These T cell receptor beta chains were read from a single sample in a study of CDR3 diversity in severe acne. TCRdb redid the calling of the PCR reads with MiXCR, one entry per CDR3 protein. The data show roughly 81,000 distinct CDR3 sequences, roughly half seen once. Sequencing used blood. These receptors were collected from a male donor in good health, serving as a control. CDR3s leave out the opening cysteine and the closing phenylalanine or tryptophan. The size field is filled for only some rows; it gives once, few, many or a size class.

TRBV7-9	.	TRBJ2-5	ASGPSGGVCLWSGLETQY
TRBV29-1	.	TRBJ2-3	SVVPPPSNTDTQY
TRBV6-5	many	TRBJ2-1	ASSPGGGGF
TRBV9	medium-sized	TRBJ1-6	ASSVGQENSPLH
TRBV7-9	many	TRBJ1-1	ATTEAF
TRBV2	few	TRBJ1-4	ASNGRGPGEKLF
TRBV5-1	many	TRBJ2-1	ASSPGTSGRTEQF
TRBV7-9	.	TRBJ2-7	ASSLEGWPYEQY
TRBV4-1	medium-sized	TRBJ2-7	ASSQVGTSHDKQY
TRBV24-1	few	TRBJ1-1	ATRARGTVEAF
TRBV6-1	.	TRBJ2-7	AITGTGLNEQY
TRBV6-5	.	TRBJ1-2	ASSQTGGKYGYT
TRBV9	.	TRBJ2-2	ASSVEGRPGELF
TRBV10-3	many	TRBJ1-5	AISAQTSNQPQH
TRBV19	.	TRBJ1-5	ASNQRGGGAGNQPQH
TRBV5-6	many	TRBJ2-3	ASSLSGGPTDTQY
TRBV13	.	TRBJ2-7	ASSTPTQEQY
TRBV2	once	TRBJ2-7	ACSEQGSYEQY
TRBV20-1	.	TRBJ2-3	SASLGLAGGPDTQY
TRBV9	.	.	ASSVAIHGEQF
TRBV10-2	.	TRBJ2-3	ASSESGGGGGDTQY
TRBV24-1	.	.	ATSEWGAGKEEQF
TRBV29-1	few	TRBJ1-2	SVEWGSGYGYT
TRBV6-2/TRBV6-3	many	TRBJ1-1	ASSSTENTEAF
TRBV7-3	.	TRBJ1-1	ASSLFGVGASEAF
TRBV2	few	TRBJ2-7	ASILRREEQY
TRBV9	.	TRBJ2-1	ASSVGLADEQF
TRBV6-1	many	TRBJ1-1	ASSEGTANTEAF
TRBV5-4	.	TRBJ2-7	ARGGYEQY
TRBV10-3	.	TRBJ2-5	AIGNSGTSVKETQY
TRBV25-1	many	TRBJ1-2	GPNYGYT
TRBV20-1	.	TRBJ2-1	STQAEDRVMINEQF
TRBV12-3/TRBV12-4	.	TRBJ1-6	ASSYRGEASPLH
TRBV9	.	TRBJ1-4	ASTGQGAEKLF
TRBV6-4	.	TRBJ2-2	ASIKGIGAGELF
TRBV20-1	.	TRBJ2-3	SARDVSASPY
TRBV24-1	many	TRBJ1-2	ATSDWDGYT
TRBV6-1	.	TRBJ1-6	ASGTPYNSPLH
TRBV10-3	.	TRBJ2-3	AIGLPRGTQY
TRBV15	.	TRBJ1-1	ATSGARNTEAF
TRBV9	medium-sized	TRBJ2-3	ASSVGLAGVTDTQY
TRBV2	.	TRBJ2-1	ASGESYNEQF
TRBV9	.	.	ASSPTEGIDEQF
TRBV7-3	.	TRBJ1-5	ASAGQGAQPQH
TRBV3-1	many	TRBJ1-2	ASSDGDPDPYGYT
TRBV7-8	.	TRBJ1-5	ASSLQGDQPQH
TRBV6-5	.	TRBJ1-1	ASSYSKLGNTEAF
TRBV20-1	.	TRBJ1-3	SARGSGSLYYGYTIY
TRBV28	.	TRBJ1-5	ASSSYREQETQH
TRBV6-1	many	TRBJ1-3	ASSELQGLSGNTIY
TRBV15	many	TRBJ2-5	ATSRDFGPYQETQY
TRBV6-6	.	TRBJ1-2	ASSPVDWHGYT
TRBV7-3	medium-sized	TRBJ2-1	ASAGLAGSNEQF
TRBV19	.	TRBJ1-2	ASSIAVRQDYYGYT